A single sample is the source of the 8 T cell receptor beta chains below, sequenced in a study of patients and donors after allogeneic stem cell transplantation (TCRdb year 2020). The protocol used for the library was RT-PCR. The sequencer listed for this sample is NextSeq 550. TCRdb reran the public reads through fastp at Q25 and MiXCR, keeping productive beta chains. Each record represents a unique CDR3 protein, reported with the most common genes and DNA among its rows. In all, the sample holds about 230,000 distinct CDR3 sequences, and 13% to 15% of those were seen once. The leading ten clones occupy more than 9% of the sample. The specimen sequenced was blood, either unsorted or a sorted T cell fraction (not recorded which). All receptors come from a human donor who was either an allogeneic HSCT recipient or a stem cell or donor lymphocyte infusion donor (not recorded which). It is not recorded whose cells these are; they may come from a transplant donor.

This clonotype has just a few counts. The chain is built from TRBV10-3 and TRBJ2-2; 7 nucleotides agree with TRBD2. J lost 2 bases, V lost 6 bases, and 3 bases had no gene match. The CDR3 spans 14 residues. Germline V lookup: CDR1 ENHRY, CDR2 SYGVKD. The CDR3 DNA reads TGTGCCATCAGCCGGGACTACAACACCGGGGAGCTGTTTTTT. It codes for CAISRDYNTGELFF.

The J gene is TRBJ2-3, the V gene TRBV2; D assignment may be TRBD1 or TRBD2 (5 bases each). In germline, CDR1 is SNHLY, CDR2 FYNNEI. Trimming pared 4 bases from V and 0 bases from J, leaving 11 bases between. The CDR3 loop spans 15 amino acids. CDR3: CASSGEGSSTDTQYF. The CDR3 DNA sequence: TGTGCCAGCAGTGGCGAGGGGTCGAGCACAGATACGCAGTATTTT. The full variable domain, rest sourced from reference TRBV2 and TRBJ2-3, is EPEVTQTPSHQVTQMGQEVILRCVPISNHLYFYWYRQILGQKVEFLVSFYNNEISEKSEIFDDQFSVERPDGSNFTLKIRSTKLEDSAMYFCASSGEGSSTDTQYFGPGTRLTVL.

This clonotype showed up just a few times. J is TRBJ1-6 and V is TRBV9, with 8 nucleotides matching TRBD1. The CDR3 is 15 residues long. Trimming took 3 bases from V and 5 from J; bases not matched to a gene: 4. The germline CDR1 and CDR2 sequences are SGDLS and YYNGEE. The CDR3 sequence: CASSGGQGHNSPLHF. DNA of the CDR3: TGTGCCAGCAGCGGCGGACAGGGCCATAATTCACCCCTCCACTTT.

This clonotype was picked up a small number of times. This chain connects TRBV7-9 to TRBJ1-1; perhaps TRBD1 as D (6 bases). Germline CDR1 reads SEHNR; CDR2 reads FQNEAQ (reference sequence). V was pared by 5 bases and J by 0 bases, with 7 bases between. The CDR3 runs to 13 residues. CDR3 sequence reads: CASSRQVNTEAFF. As DNA, the CDR3 is TGTGCCAGCAGCAGACAGGTGAACACTGAAGCTTTCTTT.

This clonotype turned up a few times. V usage is TRBV4-3 and J usage is TRBJ1-3; possibly TRBD1 for D (6 bases). The CDR3 is 14 residues long. From germline, CDR1 is LGHNA and CDR2 YSLEER. Trimming removed 4 bases at V and 11 bases at J, with 18 bases between. CDR3 nucleotide sequence: TGCGCCAGCAGCCTCACTCCGGGGGCAGGCCCCATATATTTT. Its translation is CASSLTPGAGPIYF.

This clonotype was recorded a few times. The CDR3 reads CSARDELISTDTQYF. In DNA form, the CDR3 reads TGCAGTGCTAGAGATGAGTTGATAAGCACAGATACGCAGTATTTT. V usage is TRBV20-1 and J usage is TRBJ2-3; D unclear. The germline V gene has CDR1 DFQATT and CDR2 SNEGSKA (reference sequence). The CDR3 has 15 residues. Trimming stripped 0 bases from V and 0 bases from J, with 10 bases between.

The chain uses TRBV5-1 and TRBJ1-4, with a weak D call TRBD1 (6 bases). CDR3 length: 15 residues. Deletions cut 3 bases from V and 7 bases from J, with 16 bases between. Germline values: CDR1 SGHRS, CDR2 YFSETQ. CDR3 DNA: TGCGCCAGCAGCTGGGACGGACAGTCAAGTGAAAAACTGTTTTTT. This gives the protein CASSWDGQSSEKLFF.

Ten or more counts support this clonotype. In DNA form, the CDR3 reads TGCGCCAGCAGCTTTTCGGGGGCGACAGATACGCAGTATTTT. Translation: CASSFSGATDTQYF. The chain recombines TRBV5-1 with TRBJ2-3; D tentatively reads TRBD1 or TRBD2 (6 bases each). Deletions cut 2 bases from V and 3 bases from J, with 10 bases between. The CDR3 contains 14 residues. Per the germline V gene, CDR1 is SGHRS and CDR2 is YFSETQ. The full variable domain, in which reference TRBV5-1 and TRBJ2-3 provide the parts outside the CDR3, is KAGVTQTPRYLIKTRGQQVTLSCSPISGHRSVSWYQQTPGQGLQFLFEYFSETQRNKGNFPGRFSGRQFSNSRSEMNVSTLELGDSALYLCASSFSGATDTQYFGPGTRLTVL.